Presented here are 9 T cell receptor beta chains from one specimen sequenced in a study of control samples from healthy donors and cancer patients. Some clones are missing from TCRdb's copy, which holds only in-frame ones; the method was immunoSEQ multiplex PCR. This table holds roughly 120,000 clones, approximately 94% found once. Sequencing was performed on blood. These receptors came from a man aged 25-40 years in good health.

This clone was detected a few times. The same CDR3 also results from other DNA sequences found in this sample. The chain combines TRBV5-1 with TRBJ2-5; D perhaps matches TRBD1 (5 bases). Germline lookup yields CDR1 SGHRS and CDR2 YFSETQ. The V end lost 0 bases, the J end lost 2 bases, and 11 bases lay between the germline ends. The CDR3 spans 15 residues. CDR3 protein: CASSLAGTGQETQYF. The CDR3 region has the DNA TGCGCCAGCAGCTTGGCCGGAACAGGTCAAGAGACCCAGTACTTC.

V and J are TRBV5-6 and TRBJ1-3, with D unclear. The V end was cut by 0 bases, the J end by 0 bases, with 13 bases between. The CDR3 extends over 17 amino acids. CDR1 and CDR2 from the germline V gene are SGHDT and YYEEEE. The CDR3 loop is CASSLDTTRPSGNTIYF. The DNA of the CDR3 is TGTGCCAGCAGCTTGGACACAACCCGTCCCTCTGGAAACACCATATATTTT. The full variable domain, completed using reference TRBV5-6 and TRBJ1-3, is DAGVTQSPTHLIKTRGQQVTLRCSPKSGHDTVSWYQQALGQGPQFIFQYYEEEERQRGNFPDRFSGHQFPNYSSELNVNALLLGDSALYLCASSLDTTRPSGNTIYFGEGSWLTVV.

CDR3 DNA: TGTGCCAGCTCAGACTATCAGGGTCAGCCCCAGCATTTT. Its protein product is CASSDYQGQPQHF. The chain has TRBV28 and TRBJ1-5; the D gene is possibly TRBD1 (5 bases). CDR3 size: 13 residues. Between the trimmed V and J ends, which lost 8 bases and 6 bases, there was a span of 14 bases. The V gene's germline CDR1 is MDHEN and CDR2 SYDVKM.

As DNA, the CDR3 is TGTGCCAGCAGCCAAGATATCTATCAGCCCCAGCATTTT. It codes for CASSQDIYQPQHF. The chain has TRBV4-2 and TRBJ1-5; D not resolved. The CDR3 has 13 amino acids. Germline values: CDR1 LGHNA, CDR2 YNFKEQ. The V end lost 0 bases, the J end lost 5 bases, and 5 bases lay between the germline ends.

This chain uses TRBV5-1 with TRBJ2-5; 14 nucleotides match TRBD2. The germline V gene encodes CDR1 SGHRS and CDR2 YFSETQ. The CDR3 covers 16 residues. V was clipped by 4 bases and J by 6 bases; unmatched bases: 8. CDR3 DNA: TGCGCCAGCAGCCCGGGACTAGCGGGGGATTCCAAGACCCAGTACTTC. Protein: CASSPGLAGDSKTQYF.

This CDR3 is CASSSVRGNQPQHF. The CDR3 DNA is TGTGCCAGCAGCTCGGTGCGGGGCAATCAGCCCCAGCATTTT. V and J are TRBV7-9 and TRBJ1-5; D call uncertain. The CDR3 has 14 amino acids. V lost 4 bases, J lost 2 bases, and 9 bases lay in between. CDR1 and CDR2 from the germline V gene are SEHNR and FQNEAQ (reference sequence).

The rearrangement joins TRBV7-9 to TRBJ1-2; 7 bases are shared with TRBD1. This CDR3 comprises 14 residues. The germline V gene encodes CDR1 SEHNR and CDR2 FQNEAQ (reference sequence). V trimming: 4 bases; J trimming: 2 bases; junction bases outside the gene matches: 4. CDR3 DNA: TGTGCCAGCAGCTACTCGGACAGGAACTATGGCTACACCTTC. As protein: CASSYSDRNYGYTF. Supplemented by reference TRBV7-9 and TRBJ1-2, the full variable domain reads DTGVSQNPRHKITKRGQNVTFRCDPISEHNRLYWYRQTLGQGPEFLTYFQNEAQLEKSRLLSDRFSAERPKGSFSTLEIQRTEQGDSAMYLCASSYSDRNYGYTFGSGTRLTVV.

This rearrangement joins TRBV7-9 to TRBJ2-1; maybe TRBD1 (6 bases). The CDR3 consists of 14 residues. V lost 7 bases and J lost 4, with 14 bases in between. The germline V gene encodes CDR1 SEHNR and CDR2 FQNEAQ (reference sequence). The chain's CDR3 is CASTPPRGYNEQFF. Here the CDR3 DNA reads TGTGCCAGCACCCCCCCCAGGGGATACAATGAGCAGTTCTTC.

V gene TRBV19 combines with J gene TRBJ1-1; perhaps TRBD1 as D (5 bases). The CDR3 sequence is 13 residues long. Germline CDR1 reads LNHDA; CDR2 reads SQIVND (reference sequence). Deletions cut 3 bases from V and 5 bases from J, with 10 bases between. As DNA, the CDR3 is TGTGCCAGTAGTATTATGGGGCCAACTGAAGCTTTCTTT. Translation: CASSIMGPTEAFF.